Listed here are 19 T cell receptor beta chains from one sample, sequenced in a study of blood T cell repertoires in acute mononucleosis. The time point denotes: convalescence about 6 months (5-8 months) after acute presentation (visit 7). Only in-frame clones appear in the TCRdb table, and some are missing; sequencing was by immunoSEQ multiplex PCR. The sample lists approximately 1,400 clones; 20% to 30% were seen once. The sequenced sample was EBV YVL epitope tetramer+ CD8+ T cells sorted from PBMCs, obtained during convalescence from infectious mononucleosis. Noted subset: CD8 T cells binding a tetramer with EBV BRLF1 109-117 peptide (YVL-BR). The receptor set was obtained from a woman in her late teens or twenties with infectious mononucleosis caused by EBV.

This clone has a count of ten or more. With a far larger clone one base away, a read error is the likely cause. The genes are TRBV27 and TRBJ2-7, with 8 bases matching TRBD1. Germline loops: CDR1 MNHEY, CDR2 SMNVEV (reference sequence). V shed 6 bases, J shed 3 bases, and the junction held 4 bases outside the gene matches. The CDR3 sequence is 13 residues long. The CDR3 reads CASSAGGYYEQYF. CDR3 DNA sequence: TGTGCCAGCAGCGCAGGGGGCTACTACGAGCAGTACTTC.

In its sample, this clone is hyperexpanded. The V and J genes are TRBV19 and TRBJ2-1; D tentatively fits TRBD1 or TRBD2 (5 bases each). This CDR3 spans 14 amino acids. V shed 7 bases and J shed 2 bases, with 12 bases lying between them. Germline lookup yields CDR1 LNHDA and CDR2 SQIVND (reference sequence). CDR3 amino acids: CASTGGVTYNEQFF. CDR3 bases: TGTGCCAGTACTGGGGGAGTGACCTACAATGAGCAGTTCTTC.

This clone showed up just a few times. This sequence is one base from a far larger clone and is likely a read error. This chain's CDR3 is CASMLPFCDEQYF. CDR3 coding DNA: TGCGCCAGCATGCTCCCTTTTTGTGACGAGCAGTACTTC. The chain couples TRBV10-2 to TRBJ2-7; D ambiguous. Trimming stripped 7 bases from V and 5 bases from J, with 15 bases between. Germline assignment: CDR1 WSHSY and CDR2 SAAADI. The CDR3 runs 13 residues.

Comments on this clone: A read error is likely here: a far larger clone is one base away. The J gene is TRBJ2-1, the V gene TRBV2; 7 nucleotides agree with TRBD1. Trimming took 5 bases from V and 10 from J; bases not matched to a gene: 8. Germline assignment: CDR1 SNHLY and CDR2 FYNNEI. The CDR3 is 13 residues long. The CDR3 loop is CASSWTGSYEQFF. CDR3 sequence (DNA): TGTGCCAGCAGTTGGACAGGTTCCTACGAGCAGTTCTTC.

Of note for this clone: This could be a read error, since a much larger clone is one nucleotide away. CDR3 nucleotides: TGTGCCAGCAGTGATACCCTAGCTTTTACGCAGTATTTT. Protein: CASSDTLAFTQYF. This chain connects TRBV27 to TRBJ2-3; a weak D match, TRBD2 (5 bases). Trimming pared 5 bases from V and 8 bases from J, leaving 14 bases between. In germline, CDR1 is MNHEY, CDR2 SMNVEV (reference sequence). There are 13 residues in the CDR3.

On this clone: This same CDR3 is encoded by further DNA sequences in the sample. The CDR3 nucleotides read TGCAGCGTAGGAGGGACAGGGTCCGGGAGCGGCGCATACTCCTACAATGAGCAGTTCTTC. Encoded protein: CSVGGTGSGSGAYSYNEQFF. This chain joins TRBV29-1 and TRBJ2-1, with 9 bases fitting TRBD1. The CDR3 runs 20 residues. The V gene's germline CDR1 is SQVTM and CDR2 ANQGSEA. Losses at the gene ends were 6 bases for V and 0 bases for J; bases not matched to a gene: 21.

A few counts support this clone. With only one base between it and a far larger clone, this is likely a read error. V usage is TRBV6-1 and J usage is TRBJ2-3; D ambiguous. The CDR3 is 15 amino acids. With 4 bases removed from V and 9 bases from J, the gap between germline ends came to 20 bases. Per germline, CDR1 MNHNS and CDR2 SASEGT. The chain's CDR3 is CASSAVLGSASTQYF. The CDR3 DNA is TGTGCCAGCAGTGCCGTACTTGGGTCAGCGTCGACGCAGTATTTT.

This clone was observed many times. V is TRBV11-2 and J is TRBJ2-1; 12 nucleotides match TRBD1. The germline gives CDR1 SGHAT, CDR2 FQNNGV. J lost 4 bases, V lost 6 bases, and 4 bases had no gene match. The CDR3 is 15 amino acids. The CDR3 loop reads CASRGTGGLYNEQFF. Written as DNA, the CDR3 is TGTGCCAGCAGGGGGACAGGGGGCCTATACAATGAGCAGTTCTTC.

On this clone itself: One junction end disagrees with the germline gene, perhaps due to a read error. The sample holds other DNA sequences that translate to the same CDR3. DNA for the CDR3: TGTGCCAGCAGTTATATCGGGGTTGGCTACACCTTC. The encoded protein is CASSYIGVGYTF. The rearrangement links TRBV10-2 to TRBJ1-2; D unclear. The V gene's germline CDR1 is WSHSY and CDR2 SAAADI. The CDR3 runs to 12 residues.

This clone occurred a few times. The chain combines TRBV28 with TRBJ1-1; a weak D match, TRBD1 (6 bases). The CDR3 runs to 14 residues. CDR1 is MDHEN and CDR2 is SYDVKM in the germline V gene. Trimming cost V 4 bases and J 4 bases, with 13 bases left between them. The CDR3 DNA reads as TGTGCCAGCAGTTCACTCGGGGGCGGCACTGAAGCTTTCTTT. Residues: CASSSLGGGTEAFF.

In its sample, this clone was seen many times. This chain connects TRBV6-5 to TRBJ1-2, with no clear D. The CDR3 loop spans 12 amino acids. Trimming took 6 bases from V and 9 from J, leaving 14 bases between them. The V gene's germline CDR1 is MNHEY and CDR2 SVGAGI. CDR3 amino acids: CASSPGPGSYTF. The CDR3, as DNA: TGTGCCAGCAGCCCCGGGCCCGGGAGCTACACCTTC.

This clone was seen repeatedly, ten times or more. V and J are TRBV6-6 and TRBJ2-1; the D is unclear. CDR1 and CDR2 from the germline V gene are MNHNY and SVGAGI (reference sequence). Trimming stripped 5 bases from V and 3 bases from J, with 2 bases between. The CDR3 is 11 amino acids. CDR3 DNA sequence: TGTGCCAGCAGTATCTACAATGAGCAGTTCTTC. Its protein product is CASSIYNEQFF.

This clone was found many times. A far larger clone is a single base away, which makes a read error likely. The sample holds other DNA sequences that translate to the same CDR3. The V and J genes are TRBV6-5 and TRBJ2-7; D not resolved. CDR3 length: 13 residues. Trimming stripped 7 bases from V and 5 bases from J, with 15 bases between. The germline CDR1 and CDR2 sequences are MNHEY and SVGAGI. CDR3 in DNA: TGTGCCAGCATGCTCCCTTTTGGTGACGAGCAGTACTTC. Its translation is CASMLPFGDEQYF.

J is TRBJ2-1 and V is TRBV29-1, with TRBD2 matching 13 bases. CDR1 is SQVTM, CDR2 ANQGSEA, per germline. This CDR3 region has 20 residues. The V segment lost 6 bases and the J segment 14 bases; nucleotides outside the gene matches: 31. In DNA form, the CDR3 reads TGCAGCGTAGGAGGGACAGGGTCCGGGACTAGCGGGGCATACTCCTACAATGAGTTCTTC. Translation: CSVGGTGSGTSGAYSYNEFF.

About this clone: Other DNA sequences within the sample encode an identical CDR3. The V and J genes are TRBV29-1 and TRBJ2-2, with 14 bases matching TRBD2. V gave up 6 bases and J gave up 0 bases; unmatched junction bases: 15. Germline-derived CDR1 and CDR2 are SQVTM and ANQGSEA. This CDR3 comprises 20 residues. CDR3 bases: TGCAGCGTGGCCAAGCCCGCCGGACTAGCGGGAGGTGCGAACACCGGGGAGCTGTTTTTT. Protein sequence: CSVAKPAGLAGGANTGELFF.

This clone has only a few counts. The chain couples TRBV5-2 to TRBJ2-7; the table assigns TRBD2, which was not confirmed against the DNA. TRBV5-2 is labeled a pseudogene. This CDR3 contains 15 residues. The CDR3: CASSLVLAGVHEQYF. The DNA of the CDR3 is TGTGCCAGCAGCTTAGTCCTAGCGGGAGTTCACGAGCAGTACTTC.

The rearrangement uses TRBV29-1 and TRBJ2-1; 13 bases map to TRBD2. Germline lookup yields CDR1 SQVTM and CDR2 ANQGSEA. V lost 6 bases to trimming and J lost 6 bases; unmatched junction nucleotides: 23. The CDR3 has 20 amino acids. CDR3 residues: CSVGGTGSGTSGAYSNEQFF. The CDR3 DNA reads TGCAGCGTAGGAGGGACAGGGTCCGGGACTAGCGGGGCATACTCCAATGAGCAGTTCTTC.

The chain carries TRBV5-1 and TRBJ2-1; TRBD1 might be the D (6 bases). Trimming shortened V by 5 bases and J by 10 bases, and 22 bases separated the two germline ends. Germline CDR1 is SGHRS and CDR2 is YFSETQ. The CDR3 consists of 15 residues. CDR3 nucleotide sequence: TGCGCCAGCAGTGCCTCGGGGACAAGTGTAGGGGAGCAGTTCTTC. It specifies CASSASGTSVGEQFF.

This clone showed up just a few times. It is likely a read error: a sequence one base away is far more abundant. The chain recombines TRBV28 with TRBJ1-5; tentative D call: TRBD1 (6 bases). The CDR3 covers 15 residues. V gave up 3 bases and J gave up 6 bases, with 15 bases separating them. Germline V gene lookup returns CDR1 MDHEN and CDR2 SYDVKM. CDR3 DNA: TGTGCCAGCAGTTTCCTTATGGGGGGGGCTCAGCCCCAGCATTTT. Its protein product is CASSFLMGGAQPQHF. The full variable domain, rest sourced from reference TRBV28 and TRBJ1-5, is DVKVTQSSRYLVKRTGEKVFLECVQDMDHENMFWYRQDPGLGLRLIYFSYDVKMKEKGDIPEGYSVSREKKERFSLILESASTNQTSMYLCASSFLMGGAQPQHFGDGTRLSIL.